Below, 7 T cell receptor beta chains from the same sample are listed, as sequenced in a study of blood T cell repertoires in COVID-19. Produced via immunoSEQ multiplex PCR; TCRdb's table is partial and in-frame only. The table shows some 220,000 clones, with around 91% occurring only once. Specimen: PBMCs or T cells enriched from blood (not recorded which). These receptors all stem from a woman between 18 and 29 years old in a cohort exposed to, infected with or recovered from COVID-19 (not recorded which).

The CDR3 DNA reads as TGTGCCAGCAGGGGTGGGTGGGGCCACACCGGGGAGCTGTTTTTT. Translation gives CASRGGWGHTGELFF. V usage is TRBV5-6 and J usage is TRBJ2-2, with D possibly being TRBD1 (5 bases). V lost 5 bases and J 3 bases, leaving 14 bases between the germline ends. Per the germline V gene, CDR1 is SGHDT and CDR2 is YYEEEE. The CDR3 extends over 15 amino acids.

The CDR3 DNA reads as TGTGCCAGCAGAGGAAGCGGGAGGCCGGAGACCCAGTACTTC. Encoded protein: CASRGSGRPETQYF. The V and J genes are TRBV13 and TRBJ2-5; 9 nucleotides align to TRBD2. The J segment lost 5 bases and the V segment lost 6 bases, leaving 7 bases of the junction unmatched. CDR3 length: 14 residues. Germline loops: CDR1 PRHDT, CDR2 FYEKMQ (reference sequence).

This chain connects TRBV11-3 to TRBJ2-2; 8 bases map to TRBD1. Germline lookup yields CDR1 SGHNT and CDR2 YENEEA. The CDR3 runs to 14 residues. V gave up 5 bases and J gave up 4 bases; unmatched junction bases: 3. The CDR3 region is CASSRQGSTGELFF. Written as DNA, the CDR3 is TGTGCCAGCAGCCGACAGGGGTCCACCGGGGAGCTGTTTTTT. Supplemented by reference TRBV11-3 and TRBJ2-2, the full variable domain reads EAGVVQSPRYKIIEKKQPVAFWCNPISGHNTLYWYLQNLGQGPELLIRYENEEAVDDSQLPKDRFSAERLKGVDSTLKIQPAELGDSAVYLCASSRQGSTGELFFGEGSRLTVL.

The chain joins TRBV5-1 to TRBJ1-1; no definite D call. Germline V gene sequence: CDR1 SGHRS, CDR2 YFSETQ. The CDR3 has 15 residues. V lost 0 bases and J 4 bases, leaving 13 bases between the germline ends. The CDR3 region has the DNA TGCGCCAGCAGCTTGGGCGGACTTACGAGCACTGAAGCTTTCTTT. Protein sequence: CASSLGGLTSTEAFF.

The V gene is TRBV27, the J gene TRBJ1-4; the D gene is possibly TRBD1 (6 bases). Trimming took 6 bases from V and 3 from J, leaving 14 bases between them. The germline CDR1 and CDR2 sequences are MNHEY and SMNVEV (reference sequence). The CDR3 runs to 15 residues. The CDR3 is CASSNRGGPNEKLFF. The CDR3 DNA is TGTGCCAGCAGCAATAGGGGGGGACCTAATGAAAAACTGTTTTTT.

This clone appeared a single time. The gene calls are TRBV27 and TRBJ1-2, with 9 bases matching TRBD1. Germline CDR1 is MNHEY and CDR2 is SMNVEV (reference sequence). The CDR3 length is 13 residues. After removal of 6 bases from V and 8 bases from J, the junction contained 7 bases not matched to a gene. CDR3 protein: CASRPTGGYGYTF. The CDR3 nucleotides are TGTGCCAGCAGACCCACAGGGGGCTACGGCTACACCTTC.

For the CDR3, the DNA is TGCGCCAGCAGCGTAGAGTTAGAGGAGACCCAGTACTTC. It codes for CASSVELEETQYF. The chain is built from TRBV5-1 and TRBJ2-5; D not certain. The CDR3 consists of 13 residues. Germline assignment: CDR1 SGHRS and CDR2 YFSETQ. The ends were cut back, 4 bases at V and 5 bases at J, with 12 bases in the middle.